Sequencing of this TCR beta chain was carried out in a study of shared clonotypes between healthy human individuals. There are 15 residues in the CDR3. CDR1 and CDR2 from the germline V gene are SGHDN and FVKESK. Trimming cost V 8 bases and J 7 bases, with 23 bases left between them. Terminally differentiated effector memory CD45RA+ cells were left out of the naive CD8 fraction, which was CD45RO-negative and positively selected for CCR7. Here immunoSEQ multiplex PCR was the method, and the copy in TCRdb shows in-frame clones only, minus some. In the table there are 500,000 to 700,000 clones, around 95% of which are singletons.

The V call is TRBV14, the J call TRBJ2-5, with D possibly called TRBD1 or TRBD2 (5 bases each). Material for sequencing was naive CD8+ T cells sorted from blood. The receptor's source is a woman aged 25 to 45 in good health. CDR3 residues: CASRRGDIGFGTQYF. The CDR3 nucleotides read TGTGCCAGCCGCCGGGGCGACATCGGCTTTGGGACCCAGTACTTC.